What follows are 2 T cell receptor beta chains derived from one specimen sequenced in a study of cytomegalovirus exposure and HLA in healthy donors. Researchers ran the PCR with 60 Vbeta and 13 Jbeta primers. Assay used: immunoSEQ multiplex PCR; TCRdb lists only in-frame clones, some missing. The sample yields about 190,000 clones, more than 75% seen once. Material for sequencing was PBMCs. Receptors originate from a woman aged 25 to 39 in good health and CMV-seropositive.

The chain uses TRBV5-6 and TRBJ2-1; 13 bases are a match to TRBD2. Germline trimming cut 0 bases from V and 10 bases from J; bases unmatched to any gene: 4. This CDR3 region has 15 residues. Looked up from germline, CDR1 is SGHDT and CDR2 is YYEEEE. This chain's CDR3 is CASSLELAGGAEQFF. CDR3 DNA: TGTGCCAGCAGCTTGGAACTAGCGGGAGGGGCCGAGCAGTTCTTC.

The chain combines TRBV29-1 with TRBJ1-1; 8 bases match TRBD1. The CDR3 covers 12 residues. Germline V lookup: CDR1 SQVTM, CDR2 ANQGSEA. Trimming took 6 bases from V and 7 from J; bases not matched to a gene: 7. CDR3: CSVTGENGEAFF. As DNA, the CDR3 is TGCAGCGTGACAGGGGAAAACGGTGAAGCTTTCTTT.